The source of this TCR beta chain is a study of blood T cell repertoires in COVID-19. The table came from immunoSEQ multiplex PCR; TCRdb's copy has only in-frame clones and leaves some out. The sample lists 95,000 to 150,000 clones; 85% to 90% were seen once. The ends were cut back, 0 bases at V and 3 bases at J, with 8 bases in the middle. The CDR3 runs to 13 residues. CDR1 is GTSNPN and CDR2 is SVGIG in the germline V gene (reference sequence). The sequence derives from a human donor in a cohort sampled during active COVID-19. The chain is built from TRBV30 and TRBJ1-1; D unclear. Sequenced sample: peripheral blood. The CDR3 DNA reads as TGTGCCTGGAGTGTACGAGGGTACACTGAAGCTTTCTTT. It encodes CAWSVRGYTEAFF. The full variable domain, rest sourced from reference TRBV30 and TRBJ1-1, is SQTIHQWPATLVQPVGSPLSLECTVEGTSNPNLYWYRQAAGRGLQLLFYSVGIGQISSEVPQNLSASRPQDRQFILSSKKLLLSDSGFYLCAWSVRGYTEAFFGQGTRLTVV.